The T cell receptor (beta chain) described here comes from a study of shared clonotypes between healthy human individuals. In replicate PCRs of sorted subsets, about 190 ng DNA, about 29,000 T cell genomes, was used. TCRdb's copy holds only in-frame clones and misses some; the assay was immunoSEQ multiplex PCR. The sample yields over 2 million clones, about 95% seen once. Points on this clone: No antigen is known for it.

In the naive CD8 group, cells lacked CD45RO and were positively selected for CCR7, so terminally differentiated effector memory CD45RA+ cells were left out. Germline CDR1 reads SGHAT; CDR2 reads FQNNGV. The CDR3 is 14 residues long. The V gene end was trimmed by 5 bases and the J gene end by 2 bases; junction bases not matched to a gene: 4. The study's findings and limits: Larger estimated richness was generally seen in naive subsets than in memory subsets. The naive CD4 repertoires of several donors were compared, and approximately 4.5% of clonotypes were shared. Represented diversity, genetic and exposure-history alike, was limited by few donors.

Material for sequencing was naive CD8+ T cells sorted from blood. The clonotype was recovered from a man aged 18 to 29 in good health. The gene calls are TRBV11-2 and TRBJ2-7, with 9 bases aligning to TRBD2. CDR3 loop: CASSVGTSTYEQYF. The CDR3 DNA follows: TGTGCCAGCAGCGTTGGGACTAGCACCTACGAGCAGTACTTC.